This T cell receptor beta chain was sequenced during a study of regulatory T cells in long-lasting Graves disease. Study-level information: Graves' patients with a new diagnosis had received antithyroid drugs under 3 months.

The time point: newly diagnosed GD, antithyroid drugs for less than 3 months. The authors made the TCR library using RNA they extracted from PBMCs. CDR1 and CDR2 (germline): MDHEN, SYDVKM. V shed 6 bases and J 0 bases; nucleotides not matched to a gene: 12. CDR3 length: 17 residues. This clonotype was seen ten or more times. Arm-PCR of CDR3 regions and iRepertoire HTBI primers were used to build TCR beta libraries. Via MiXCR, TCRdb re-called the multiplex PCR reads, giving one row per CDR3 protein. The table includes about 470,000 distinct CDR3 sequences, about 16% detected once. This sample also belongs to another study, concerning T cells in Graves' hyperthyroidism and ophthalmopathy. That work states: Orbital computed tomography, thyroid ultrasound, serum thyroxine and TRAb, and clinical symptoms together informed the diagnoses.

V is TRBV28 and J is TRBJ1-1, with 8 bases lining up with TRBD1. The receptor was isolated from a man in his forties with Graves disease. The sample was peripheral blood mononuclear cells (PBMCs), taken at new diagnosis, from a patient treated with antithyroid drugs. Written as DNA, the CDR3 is TGTGCCAGCAGGCTCGATAGGACAGGGAGGATGAACACTGAAGCTTTCTTT. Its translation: CASRLDRTGRMNTEAFF.